Below, 18 T cell receptor beta chains from the same sample are listed, as sequenced in a study of control samples from healthy donors and cancer patients. The protocol was immunoSEQ multiplex PCR, while the TCRdb copy is restricted to in-frame clones and leaves out a portion. The table shows roughly 99,000 clones, with more than 75% occurring only once. The material sequenced was blood. These receptors came from a man between 60 and 75 years old in good health.

J is TRBJ2-5 and V is TRBV5-4, with 8 bases matching TRBD2. Germline lookup yields CDR1 SGHNT and CDR2 YYREEE (reference sequence). The ends lost 4 bases at V and 4 bases at J; junction bases unmatched: 9. This CDR3 contains 15 residues. Here the CDR3 DNA reads TGTGCCAGCAGCCGTGAAGGAGCGGGAGTAGAGACCCAGTACTTC. It encodes CASSREGAGVETQYF.

This chain joins TRBV5-1 and TRBJ2-7; D is tentatively TRBD1 or TRBD2 (5 bases each). Trimming left V 1 base short and J 7 bases short, with 18 bases between. This CDR3 contains 15 residues. Germline V CDR1 and CDR2: SGHRS, YFSETQ. CDR3 sequence reads: CASSLSSRVLGEQYF. The CDR3 bases are TGCGCCAGCAGCTTGTCATCCAGGGTACTAGGGGAGCAGTACTTC.

The genes are TRBV6-5 and TRBJ1-3; D gene uncertain. Germline V gene lookup returns CDR1 MNHEY and CDR2 SVGAGI. Trimming removed 11 bases from V and 0 bases from J, with 14 bases in between. The CDR3 is made up of 14 amino acids. In DNA, the CDR3 is TGTGCCGGCGCCGACGGAAACTCTGGAAACACCATATATTTT. Its translation is CAGADGNSGNTIYF.

This clone was counted a few times. The CDR3 bases are TGTGCCAGTAGTTCAATGGGACAGGGATTCTATGGCTACACCTTC. Amino acid sequence: CASSSMGQGFYGYTF. The rearrangement joins TRBV19 to TRBJ1-2, with 9 bases identical to TRBD1. This CDR3 is 15 amino acids long. Germline CDR1 is LNHDA and CDR2 is SQIVND (reference sequence). V lost 5 bases, J lost 4 bases, and 8 bases stayed unmatched.

The chain carries TRBV28 and TRBJ1-5, with D perhaps matching TRBD1 (5 bases). With 4 bases removed from V and 6 bases from J, the gap between germline ends came to 16 bases. Germline CDR1 MDHEN, CDR2 SYDVKM. The CDR3 runs 15 residues. CDR3: CASSSPTEVSQPQHF. CDR3 nucleotides: TGTGCCAGCAGTTCCCCGACAGAGGTCAGTCAGCCCCAGCATTTT.

This chain links TRBV18 with TRBJ2-7; D is ambiguous. Trimming pared 3 bases from V and 3 bases from J, leaving 9 bases between. The germline gives CDR1 KGHSH, CDR2 LQKENI. CDR3 length equals 13 residues. The CDR3 bases are TGTGCCAGCTCACCTGCCGTATACTACGAGCAGTACTTC. As protein: CASSPAVYYEQYF. Full variable domain (rest looked up from reference TRBV18 and TRBJ2-7): NAGVMQNPRHLVRRRGQEARLRCSPMKGHSHVYWYRQLPEEGLKFMVYLQKENIIDESGMPKERFSAEFPKEGPSILRIQQVVRGDSAAYFCASSPAVYYEQYFGPGTRLTVT.

This rearrangement joins TRBV5-8 to TRBJ2-5; D is unresolved. Germline V gives CDR1 SGHTS, CDR2 YDEGEE. CDR3 length equals 16 residues. V was trimmed by 3 bases and J by 4 bases, leaving 19 bases between them. The CDR3 protein is CASSSRGVLKGETQYF. The CDR3 bases are TGTGCCAGCAGCTCAAGAGGCGTGTTGAAAGGAGAGACCCAGTACTTC.

The chain recombines TRBV21-1 with TRBJ1-4; TRBD1, the D gene given by the table, was not confirmed from the DNA. TRBV21-1 is a pseudogene. The CDR3 spans 15 residues. CDR3 sequence (DNA): TGTGCCAGCAGCAAATACAGGGCAACTAATGAAAAACTGTTTTTT. Translation: CASSKYRATNEKLFF.

V usage is TRBV18 and J usage is TRBJ2-7; D gene ambiguous. Germline V gene sequence: CDR1 KGHSH, CDR2 LQKENI. This CDR3 is 13 amino acids long. V was cut by 3 bases and J by 4 bases, with 10 bases left in between. The CDR3 DNA is TGTGCCAGCTCACCCGGACCCGGATACGAGCAGTACTTC. It codes for CASSPGPGYEQYF.

The rearrangement joins TRBV4-2 to TRBJ2-1; 7 nucleotides line up with TRBD2. From germline, CDR1 is LGHNA and CDR2 YNFKEQ. CDR3 length equals 17 residues. The trim removed 0 bases at V and 4 bases at J, leaving 9 bases unmatched. DNA for the CDR3: TGTGCCAGCAGCCAAGATCCCTTGGGAGGGCGGTACAATGAGCAGTTCTTC. As protein: CASSQDPLGGRYNEQFF.

The V and J genes are TRBV6-5 and TRBJ1-1; no clear D. The V and J ends lost 0 bases and 8 bases respectively, with 7 bases between them. CDR1 is MNHEY and CDR2 is SVGAGI in the germline V gene. This CDR3 region has 12 residues. CDR3 residues: CASSYSNGEAFF. The CDR3 nucleotides read TGTGCCAGCAGTTACTCTAACGGGGAAGCTTTCTTT.

The CDR3, as DNA: TGTGCCTGGAGGCCCGGGACAGTTCTCTACGAGCAGTACTTC. It translates to CAWRPGTVLYEQYF. The J gene is TRBJ2-7, the V gene TRBV30, with 7 nucleotides matching TRBD1. Germline V lookup: CDR1 GTSNPN, CDR2 SVGIG (reference sequence). CDR3 length: 14 amino acids. V shed 3 bases, J shed 3 bases, and the junction held 8 bases outside the gene matches.

This chain uses TRBV6-5 with TRBJ2-1; D may be TRBD2 (6 bases). In germline, CDR1 is MNHEY, CDR2 SVGAGI. CDR3 length: 14 amino acids. V was shortened by 4 bases and J by 9 bases, with 16 bases between the two germline ends. CDR3: CASSSGLFGGEQFF. The CDR3 DNA follows: TGTGCCAGCAGTTCGGGCCTATTCGGGGGTGAGCAGTTCTTC.

This chain joins TRBV5-6 and TRBJ1-2; TRBD1 agrees at 7 bases. This CDR3 is 14 amino acids long. The germline V gene encodes CDR1 SGHDT and CDR2 YYEEEE. V dropped 4 bases and J dropped 12; count of bases not matched to a gene: 15. The CDR3 is CASSEVTLRTGDTF. For the CDR3, the DNA is TGTGCCAGCAGCGAAGTAACCCTTAGGACAGGCGACACCTTC.

This clone was counted a single time. J is TRBJ2-6 and V is TRBV6-6; 10 bases map to TRBD1. J was trimmed by 0 bases and V by 6 bases; bases with no gene match: 17. From germline, CDR1 is MNHNY and CDR2 SVGAGI (reference sequence). The CDR3 sequence is 21 residues long. The CDR3 sequence is CASSPQLRLGQGLSGANVLTF. The DNA for the CDR3 is TGTGCCAGCAGCCCGCAGTTACGTTTGGGACAGGGGCTCTCTGGGGCCAACGTCCTGACTTTC.

The gene calls are TRBV6-5 and TRBJ2-3; D is undetermined. CDR1 is MNHEY and CDR2 is SVGAGI in the germline V gene. The CDR3 is made up of 13 amino acids. Trimming pared 5 bases from V and 1 base from J, leaving 7 bases between. CDR3 sequence reads: CASSRAGTDTQYF. CDR3 nucleotide sequence: TGTGCCAGCAGTCGCGCGGGCACAGATACGCAGTATTTT.

This chain uses TRBV7-3 with TRBJ2-1; D remains ambiguous. Trimming pared 5 bases from V and 8 bases from J, leaving 10 bases between. CDR1 and CDR2 from the germline V gene are SGHTA and FQGTGA. The CDR3 covers 12 residues. The chain's CDR3 is CASSRSTDEQFF. CDR3 nucleotide sequence: TGTGCCAGCAGCCGCTCCACGGATGAGCAGTTCTTC.

The chain is built from TRBV6-5 and TRBJ2-3, with 8 positions matching TRBD1. The junction had 10 bases not matched to a gene; V was cut back by 8 bases and J by 3 bases. Germline V gene sequence: CDR1 MNHEY, CDR2 SVGAGI. The CDR3 sequence is 15 residues long. The CDR3 DNA is TGTGCCAGCGGACTTTCGGACAGGGTTACAGATACGCAGTATTTT. Its protein product is CASGLSDRVTDTQYF.